The T cell receptor (beta chain) under discussion was sequenced for a study of identical twins. TCRdb passed the 5' RACE reads through MiXCR, listing each CDR3 protein once. Of 500,000 to 700,000 distinct CDR3 sequences listed, around 7.4% are singletons. With 4 bases clipped from V and 6 bases from J, the junction kept 6 bases outside the gene matches. CDR3 size: 13 residues. In germline, CDR1 is SGHKS, CDR2 YYEKEE (reference sequence). These data were likewise used in another study, on yellow fever vaccine responses in identical twins.

Sequencing was carried out using PBMCs. The chain joins TRBV5-5 to TRBJ2-7, with 8 bases aligning to TRBD2. This clonotype was sampled from a woman between 18 and 30 years old in good health. CDR3 protein: CASSISGRAEQYF. The CDR3 bases are TGTGCCAGCAGCATAAGCGGGAGAGCCGAGCAGTACTTC.